This TCR beta chain was identified in a study of blood T cell repertoires in COVID-19. The overall study: Donors in the United States, Italy and Spain gave samples during acute or convalescent COVID-19.

Under the authors' procedure: Researchers report that nucleated cell counts were estimated from reference gene primer amplification. The method was immunoSEQ multiplex PCR; TCRdb's version includes in-frame clones alone and lacks a portion of them. From that table come the V and J calls and clone size; the DNA was used to work out D and trimming. The data contain over 75,000 clones, approximately 87% of them singletons. Sequencing input: peripheral blood. The TCR was taken from a human donor in a cohort sampled during active COVID-19.

CDR3 coding DNA: TGTGCCAGCAGCCTCAATGAGCAGTTCTTC. It yields the protein CASSLNEQFF. The V and J genes are TRBV11-2 and TRBJ2-1; no clear D gene. The CDR3 length is 10 residues. Germline CDR1 is SGHAT and CDR2 is FQNNGV. Trimming stripped 5 bases from V and 6 bases from J, with 2 bases between.